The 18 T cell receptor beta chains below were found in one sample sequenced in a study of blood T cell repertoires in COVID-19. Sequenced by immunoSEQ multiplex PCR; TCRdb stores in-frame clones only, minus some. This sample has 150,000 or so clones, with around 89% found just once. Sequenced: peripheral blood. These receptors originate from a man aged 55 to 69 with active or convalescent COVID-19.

CDR3 DNA sequence: TGCAGCGCCTCAGACTGGAGGAACACCGGGGAGCTGTTTTTT. Protein sequence: CSASDWRNTGELFF. V and J are TRBV29-1 and TRBJ2-2; D ambiguous. The ends were cut back, 7 bases at V and 1 base at J, with 13 bases in the middle. The CDR3 has 14 amino acids. Germline CDR1 reads SQVTM; CDR2 reads ANQGSEA.

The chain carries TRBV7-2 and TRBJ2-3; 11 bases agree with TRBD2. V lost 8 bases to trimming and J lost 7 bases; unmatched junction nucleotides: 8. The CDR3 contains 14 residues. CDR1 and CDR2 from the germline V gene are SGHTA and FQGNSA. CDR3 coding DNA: TGTGCCAGCGAACTAGCGGGAGTCTGGAATACGCAGTATTTT. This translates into CASELAGVWNTQYF. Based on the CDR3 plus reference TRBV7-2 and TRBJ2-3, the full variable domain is GAGVSQSPSNKVTEKGKDVELRCDPISGHTALYWYRQSLGQGLEFLIYFQGNSAPDKSGLPSDRFSAERTGGSVSTLTIQRTQQEDSAVYLCASELAGVWNTQYFGPGTRLTVL.

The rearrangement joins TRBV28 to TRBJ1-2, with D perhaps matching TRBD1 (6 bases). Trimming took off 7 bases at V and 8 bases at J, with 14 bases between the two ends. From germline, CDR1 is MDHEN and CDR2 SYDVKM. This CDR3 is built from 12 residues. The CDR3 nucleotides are TGTGCCAGCACCACAGGGTCTTTAGGCTACACCTTC. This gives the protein CASTTGSLGYTF.

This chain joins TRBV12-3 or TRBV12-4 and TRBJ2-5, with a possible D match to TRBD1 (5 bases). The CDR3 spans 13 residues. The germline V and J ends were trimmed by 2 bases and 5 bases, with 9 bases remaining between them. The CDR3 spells CASSLRPGETQYF. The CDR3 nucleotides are TGTGCCAGCAGTTTACGGCCAGGGGAGACCCAGTACTTC.

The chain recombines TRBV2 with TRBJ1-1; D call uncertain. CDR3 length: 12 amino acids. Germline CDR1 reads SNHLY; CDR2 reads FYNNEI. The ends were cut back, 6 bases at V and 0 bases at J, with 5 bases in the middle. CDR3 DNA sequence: TGTGCCAGCAGCGTATTGAACACTGAAGCTTTCTTT. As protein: CASSVLNTEAFF.

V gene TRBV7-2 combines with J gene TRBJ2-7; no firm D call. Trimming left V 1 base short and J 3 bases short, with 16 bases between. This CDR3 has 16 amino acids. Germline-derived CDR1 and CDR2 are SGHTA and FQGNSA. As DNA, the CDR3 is TGTGCCAGCAGCTTAGGGCTGTTGGAGTTCCACTACGAGCAGTACTTC. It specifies CASSLGLLEFHYEQYF.

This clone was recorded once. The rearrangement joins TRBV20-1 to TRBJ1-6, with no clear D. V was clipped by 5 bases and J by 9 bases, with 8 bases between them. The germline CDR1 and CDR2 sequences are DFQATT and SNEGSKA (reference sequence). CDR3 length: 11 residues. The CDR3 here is CSADAGSPLHF. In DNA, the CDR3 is TGCAGTGCTGATGCGGGTTCACCCCTCCACTTT.

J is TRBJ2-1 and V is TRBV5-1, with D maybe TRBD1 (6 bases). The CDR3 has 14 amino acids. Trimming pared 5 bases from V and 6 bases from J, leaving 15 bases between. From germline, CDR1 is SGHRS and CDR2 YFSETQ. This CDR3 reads CASSSGTKINEQFF. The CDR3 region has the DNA TGCGCCAGCAGTTCCGGGACAAAAATCAATGAGCAGTTCTTC.

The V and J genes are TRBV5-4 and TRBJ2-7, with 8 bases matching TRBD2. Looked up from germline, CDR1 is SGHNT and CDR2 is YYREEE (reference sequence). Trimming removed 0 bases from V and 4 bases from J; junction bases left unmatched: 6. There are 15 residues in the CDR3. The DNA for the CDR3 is TGTGCCAGCAGCTTGGCCGGGGGGGCGGGATACGAGCAGTACTTC. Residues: CASSLAGGAGYEQYF. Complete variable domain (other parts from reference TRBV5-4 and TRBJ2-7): ETGVTQSPTHLIKTRGQQVTLRCSSQSGHNTVSWYQQALGQGPQFIFQYYREEENGRGNFPPRFSGLQFPNYSSELNVNALELDDSALYLCASSLAGGAGYEQYFGPGTRLTVT.

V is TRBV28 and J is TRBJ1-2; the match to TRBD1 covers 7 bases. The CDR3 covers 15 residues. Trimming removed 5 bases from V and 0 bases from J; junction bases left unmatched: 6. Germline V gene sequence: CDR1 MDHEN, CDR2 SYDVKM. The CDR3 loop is CASSPRGGTNYGYTF. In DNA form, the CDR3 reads TGTGCCAGCAGTCCTAGAGGGGGCACTAACTATGGCTACACCTTC.

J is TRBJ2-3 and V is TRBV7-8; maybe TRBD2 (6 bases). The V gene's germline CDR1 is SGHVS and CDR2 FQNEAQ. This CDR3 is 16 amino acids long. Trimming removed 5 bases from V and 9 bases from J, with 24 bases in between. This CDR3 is CASSSPGDRKHTTQYF. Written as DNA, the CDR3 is TGTGCCAGCAGCAGCCCGGGAGACCGGAAGCATACAACGCAGTATTTT.

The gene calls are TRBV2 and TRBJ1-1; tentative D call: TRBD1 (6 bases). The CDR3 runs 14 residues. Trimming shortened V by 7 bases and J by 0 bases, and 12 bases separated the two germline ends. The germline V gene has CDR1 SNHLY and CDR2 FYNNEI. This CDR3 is CASKRGTLNTEAFF. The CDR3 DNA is TGTGCCAGCAAGAGGGGGACCCTGAACACTGAAGCTTTCTTT.

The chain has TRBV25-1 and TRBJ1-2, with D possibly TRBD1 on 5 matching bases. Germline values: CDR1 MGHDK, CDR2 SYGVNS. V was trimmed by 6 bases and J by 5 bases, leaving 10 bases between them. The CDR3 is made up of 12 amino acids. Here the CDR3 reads CASRGSGYGYTF. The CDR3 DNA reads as TGTGCCAGCAGGGGCTCAGGGTATGGCTACACCTTC.

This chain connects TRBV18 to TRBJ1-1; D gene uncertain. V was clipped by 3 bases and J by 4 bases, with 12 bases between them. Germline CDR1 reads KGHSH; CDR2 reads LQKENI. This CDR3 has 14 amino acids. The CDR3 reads CASSPTGLLTEAFF. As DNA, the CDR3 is TGTGCCAGCTCACCTACCGGGTTGCTCACTGAAGCTTTCTTT.

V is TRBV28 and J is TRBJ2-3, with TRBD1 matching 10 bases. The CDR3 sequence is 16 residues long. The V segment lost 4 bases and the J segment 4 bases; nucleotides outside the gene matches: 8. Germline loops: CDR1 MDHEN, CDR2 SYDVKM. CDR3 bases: TGTGCCAGCAGTTCTGCGGGACAGGGGTTAGCAGATACGCAGTATTTT. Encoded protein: CASSSAGQGLADTQYF.

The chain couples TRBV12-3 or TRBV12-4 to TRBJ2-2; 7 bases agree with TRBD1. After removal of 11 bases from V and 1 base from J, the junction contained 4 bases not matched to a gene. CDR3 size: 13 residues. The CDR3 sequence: CAGRTGNTGELFF. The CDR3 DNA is TGTGCCGGTAGGACAGGGAACACCGGGGAGCTGTTTTTT.

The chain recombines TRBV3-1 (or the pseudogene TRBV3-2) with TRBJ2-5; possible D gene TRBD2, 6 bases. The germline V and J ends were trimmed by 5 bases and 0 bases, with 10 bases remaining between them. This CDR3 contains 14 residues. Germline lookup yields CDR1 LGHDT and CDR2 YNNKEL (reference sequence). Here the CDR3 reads CASSARRDQETQYF. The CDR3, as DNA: TGTGCCAGCAGCGCGCGGAGGGACCAAGAGACCCAGTACTTC.

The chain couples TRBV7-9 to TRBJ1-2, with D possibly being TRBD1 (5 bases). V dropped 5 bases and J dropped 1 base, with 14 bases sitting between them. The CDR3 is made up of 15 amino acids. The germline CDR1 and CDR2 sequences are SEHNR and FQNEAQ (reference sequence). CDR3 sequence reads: CASSRRGTYNYGYTF. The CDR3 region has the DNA TGTGCCAGCAGCCGACGGGGGACTTATAACTATGGCTACACCTTC.